This T cell receptor (beta chain) was identified during a study of blood T cell repertoires in COVID-19. Study details: Sample material is recorded as cDNA or gDNA derived from T cells, B-cell-depleted T cells, or PBMCs.

Germline CDR1 is MGHRA and CDR2 is YSYEKL. The CDR3 sequence is 13 residues long. Trimming stripped 0 bases from V and 7 bases from J, with 9 bases between. Per the study methods: Amplified reference gene primers provided the basis for estimating nucleated cell counts. TCRdb keeps only in-frame clones here, not all; method: immunoSEQ multiplex PCR. Clone size and the V and J calls come from that table; the DNA yielded D and trimming. Of over 20,000 clones in the sample, more than 80% were seen once. The sequencing sample was made of peripheral blood. V and J are TRBV4-1 and TRBJ1-1; D not certain. This receptor was identified in a human donor in a cohort sampled during active COVID-19. The CDR3 spells CASSQEGVNEAFF. In DNA, the CDR3 is TGCGCCAGCAGCCAAGAGGGAGTTAATGAAGCTTTCTTT.